The clone carrying this T cell receptor beta chain is deemed large. The antigen remains unidentified. Germline lookup yields CDR1 SEHNR and CDR2 FQNEAQ (reference sequence). The CDR3 runs to 14 residues. V lost 3 bases and J lost 6, with 11 bases in between. Treatment given: roughly 10-day PBMC culture with coronavirus spike peptide pools or control peptides (ViraFEST assay). The source of the sample is a study of vaccination and CD4 T cells after COVID-19. Study overall: Post-COVID draws followed diagnosis by a median about 100 days (range 35 to 161). The cells in question were stimulated using overlapping spike peptides derived from SARS-CoV-2, HCoV-NL63, HCoV-OC43 and HCoV-229E. The control cultures got either a CEFX pool, an HIV-1 Nef pool, or no peptide at all.

Oncomine TCR Beta short-read sequencing was applied to DNA from cultured CD4+ T cells. TCRdb independently ran MiXCR on the PCR reads; one entry per CDR3 protein. The repertoire holds some 14,000 distinct CDR3 sequences, with about 53% as singletons. This specimen consisted of CD4+ T cells from blood, cultured in vitro, obtained before SARS-CoV-2 vaccination. This receptor was obtained from a human donor who had recovered from COVID-19. The rearrangement links TRBV7-9 to TRBJ2-2; D unclear. CDR3 bases: TGTGCCAGCAGCTTTGTAGATAGGGCCGGGGAGCTGTTTTTT. This sequence encodes CASSFVDRAGELFF.